This record looks at one TCR beta chain sequence and its context. The length of the CDR3 is 11 residues. CDR1 is SGHAT and CDR2 is FQNNGV in the germline V gene. V lost 4 bases to trimming and J lost 11 bases, with 11 bases between them. These data originate in a study of T cells after yellow fever vaccination. Researchers made TCR cDNA using 5'RACE template switching, and this step added a universal primer site and UMIs. MiXCR, applied by TCRdb to the 5' RACE reads, yields one record per CDR3 protein. The sample consists of a few hundred thousand distinct CDR3 sequences, 3.5% to 4.5% of them appearing once.

This specimen was PBMCs, taken 15 days after the yellow fever booster vaccination. This rearrangement joins TRBV11-2 to TRBJ1-1; no definite D call. The source is a man aged 18 to 35 who received the YFV17D yellow fever vaccine. The CDR3 here is CASSSRRRAFF. Here the CDR3 DNA reads TGTGCCAGCAGCTCCAGGAGAAGGGCTTTCTTT.